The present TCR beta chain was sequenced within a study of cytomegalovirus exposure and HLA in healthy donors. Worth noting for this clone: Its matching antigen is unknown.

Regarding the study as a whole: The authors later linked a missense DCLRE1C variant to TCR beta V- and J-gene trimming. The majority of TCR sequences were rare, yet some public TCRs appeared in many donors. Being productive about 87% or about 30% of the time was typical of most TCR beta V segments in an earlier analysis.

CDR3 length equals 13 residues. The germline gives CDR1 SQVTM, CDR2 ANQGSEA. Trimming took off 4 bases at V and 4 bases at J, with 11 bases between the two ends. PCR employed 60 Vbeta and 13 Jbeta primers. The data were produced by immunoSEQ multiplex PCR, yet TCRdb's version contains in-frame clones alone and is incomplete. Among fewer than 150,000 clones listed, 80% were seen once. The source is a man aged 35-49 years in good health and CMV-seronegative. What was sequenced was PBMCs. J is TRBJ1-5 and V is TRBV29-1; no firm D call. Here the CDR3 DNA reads TGCAGCGTTGGCTGGGAGTGGAATCAGCCCCAGCATTTT. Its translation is CSVGWEWNQPQHF.